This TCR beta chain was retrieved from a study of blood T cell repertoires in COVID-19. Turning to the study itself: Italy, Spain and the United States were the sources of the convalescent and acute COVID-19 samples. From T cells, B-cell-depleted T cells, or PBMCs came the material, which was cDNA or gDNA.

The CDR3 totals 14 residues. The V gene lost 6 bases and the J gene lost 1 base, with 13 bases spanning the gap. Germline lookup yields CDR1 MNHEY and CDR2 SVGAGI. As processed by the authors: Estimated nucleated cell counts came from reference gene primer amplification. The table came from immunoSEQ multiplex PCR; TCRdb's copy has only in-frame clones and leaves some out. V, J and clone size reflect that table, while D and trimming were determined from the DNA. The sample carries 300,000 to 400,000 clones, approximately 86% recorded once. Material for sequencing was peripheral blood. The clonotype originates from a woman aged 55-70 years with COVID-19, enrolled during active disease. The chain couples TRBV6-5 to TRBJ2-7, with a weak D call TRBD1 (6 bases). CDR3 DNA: TGTGCCAGCAGCAGGGGACCCTTTTCCTACGAGCAGTACTTC. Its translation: CASSRGPFSYEQYF.